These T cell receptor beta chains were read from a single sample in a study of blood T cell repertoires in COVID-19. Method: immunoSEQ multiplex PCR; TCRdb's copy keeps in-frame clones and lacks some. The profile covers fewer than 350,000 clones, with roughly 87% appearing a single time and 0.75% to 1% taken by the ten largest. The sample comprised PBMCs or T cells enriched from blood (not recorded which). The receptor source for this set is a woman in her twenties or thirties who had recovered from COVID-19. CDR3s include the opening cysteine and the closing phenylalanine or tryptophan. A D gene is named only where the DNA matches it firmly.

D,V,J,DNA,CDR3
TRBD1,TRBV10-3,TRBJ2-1,TGTGCCATCGGGACAGCTTACAATGAGCAGTTCTTC,CAIGTAYNEQFF
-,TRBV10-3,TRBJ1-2,TGTGCCATCACCCCAGCCCCGAGACAGAGAAACTATGGCTACACCTTC,CAITPAPRQRNYGYTF
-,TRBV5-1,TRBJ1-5,TGCGCCAGCAGCTTGGGGCCGGGGGTTGGAAATCAGCCCCAGCATTTT,CASSLGPGVGNQPQHF
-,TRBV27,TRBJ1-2,TGTGCCAGCAGTACCCCGGGGGATGGCTACACCTTC,CASSTPGDGYTF
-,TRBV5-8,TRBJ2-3,TGTGCCAGCAGCCGACTCCAGTTCAGCACAGATACGCAGTATTTT,CASSRLQFSTDTQYF
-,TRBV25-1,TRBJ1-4,TGTGCCAGCAGTAAATCGCAGGGGAAAAATGAAAAACTGTTTTTT,CASSKSQGKNEKLFF
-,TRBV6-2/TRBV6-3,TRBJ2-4,TGTGCCAGCAGTTTTCGGGGTCCTGTAGCCAAAAACATTCAGTACTTC,CASSFRGPVAKNIQYF
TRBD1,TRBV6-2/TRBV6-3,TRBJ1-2,TGTGCCAGCAGTTACCCGGACCCTGGACAGGGGGCTTGGGGCTACACCTTC,CASSYPDPGQGAWGYTF
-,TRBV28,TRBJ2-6,TGTGCCACGACAGACTTAGCCAGCCCTGGGGCCAACGTCCTGACTTTC,CATTDLASPGANVLTF
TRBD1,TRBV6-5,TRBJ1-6,TGTGCCAGCAGACCGACAGGGCCCTATAATTCACCCCTCCACTTT,CASRPTGPYNSPLHF